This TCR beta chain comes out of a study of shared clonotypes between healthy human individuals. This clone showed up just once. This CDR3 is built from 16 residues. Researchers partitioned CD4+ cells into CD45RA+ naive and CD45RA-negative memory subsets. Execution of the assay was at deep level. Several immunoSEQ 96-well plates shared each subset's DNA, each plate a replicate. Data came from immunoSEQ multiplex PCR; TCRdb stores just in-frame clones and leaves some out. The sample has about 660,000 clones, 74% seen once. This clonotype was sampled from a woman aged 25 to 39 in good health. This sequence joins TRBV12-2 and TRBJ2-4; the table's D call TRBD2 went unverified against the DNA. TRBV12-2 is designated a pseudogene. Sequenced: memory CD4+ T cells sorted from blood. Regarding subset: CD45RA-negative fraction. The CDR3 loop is CASISVGWLAVNIQYF. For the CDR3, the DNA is TGTGCAAGTATCTCGGTGGGCTGGCTAGCGGTAAACATTCAGTACTTC.